This passage covers 32 T cell receptor beta chains from one sample sequenced in a study of OX40 agonist ivuxolimab in advanced cancers. TCRdb keeps only in-frame clones here, not all; method: immunoSEQ multiplex PCR. The sample holds 55,000 to 70,000 clones; about 79% are singletons and the top ten take about 2.4%. Here the sequenced sample was CD4+ or CD8+ T cells sorted from blood, taken in a trial of the OX40 agonist ivuxolimab. These receptors all come from an adult with an advanced solid tumor such as melanoma, head and neck, liver or kidney cancer.

The chain is built from TRBV7-2 and TRBJ2-7, with 10 bases matching TRBD1. Trimming at V came to 2 bases and at J to 2 bases, leaving 3 bases not matched to a gene. The germline V gene has CDR1 SGHTA and CDR2 FQGNSA. The CDR3 consists of 15 residues. The CDR3: CASSLQTGGPYEQYF. CDR3 nucleotide sequence: TGTGCCAGCAGCTTACAGACAGGGGGCCCCTACGAGCAGTACTTC.

This chain connects TRBV19 to TRBJ2-7; D is unclear. CDR1 and CDR2 from the germline V gene are LNHDA and SQIVND (reference sequence). V was clipped by 0 bases and J by 0 bases, with 9 bases between them. The CDR3 contains 15 residues. CDR3 nucleotide sequence: TGTGCCAGTAGTATAGACGCCTTAAGCTCCTACGAGCAGTACTTC. It encodes CASSIDALSSYEQYF.

The gene calls are TRBV4-3 and TRBJ2-7; D is ambiguous. Germline V gene data show CDR1 as LGHNA and CDR2 as YSLEER. The CDR3 contains 14 residues. V lost 1 base and J 2 bases, leaving 9 bases between the germline ends. CDR3 protein: CASSQGGSTYEQYF. DNA for the CDR3: TGCGCCAGCAGCCAAGGAGGTTCCACCTACGAGCAGTACTTC.

The genes are TRBV7-2 and TRBJ1-4; D not certain. Germline V CDR1 and CDR2: SGHTA, FQGNSA. V lost 3 bases, J lost 0 bases, and 5 bases lay in between. This CDR3 is built from 14 residues. The CDR3 nucleotides read TGTGCCAGCAGCTTCACGACAACTAATGAAAAACTGTTTTTT. It translates to CASSFTTTNEKLFF.

The rearrangement links TRBV4-1 to TRBJ1-6, with 11 bases fitting TRBD1. Trimming at V came to 0 bases and at J to 8 bases, leaving 6 bases not matched to a gene. Germline V gives CDR1 MGHRA, CDR2 YSYEKL. The CDR3 extends over 17 amino acids. Written as DNA, the CDR3 is TGCGCCAGCAGCCAAGAGGACAGGGGGCGAGGTCATTCACCCCTCCACTTT. Residues: CASSQEDRGRGHSPLHF.

The rearrangement uses TRBV6-1 and TRBJ1-5; 7 bases are a match to TRBD1. Trimming removed 7 bases from V and 6 bases from J; junction bases left unmatched: 9. CDR3 length equals 14 residues. Germline V gives CDR1 MNHNS, CDR2 SASEGT. The DNA for the CDR3 is TGTGCCAGCATCATAGGGACAGATCGTCAGCCCCAGCATTTT. Translated, it gives CASIIGTDRQPQHF.

The sample holds a few counts of this clone. The chain carries TRBV4-3 and TRBJ1-2, with D maybe TRBD1 (6 bases). The V and J ends lost 0 bases and 8 bases respectively, with 16 bases between them. The germline V gene encodes CDR1 LGHNA and CDR2 YSLEER. The CDR3 contains 15 residues. The CDR3 DNA reads as TGCGCCAGCAGCCAAGACCCCACACAGGGACGCGGCTACACCTTC. As protein: CASSQDPTQGRGYTF.

The J gene is TRBJ1-1, the V gene TRBV18; D not certain. CDR1 is KGHSH and CDR2 is LQKENI in the germline V gene. V gave up 1 base and J gave up 0 bases, with 9 bases separating them. The CDR3 is 15 amino acids. The CDR3 region is CASSPRRGVNTEAFF. DNA of the CDR3: TGTGCCAGCTCACCACGACGAGGAGTGAACACTGAAGCTTTCTTT.

Note on this clone: The germline gene is not matched at one end of the junction; a read error may be the cause. The chain couples TRBV29-1 to TRBJ1-1; 7 bases are shared with TRBD1. Germline V gene sequence: CDR1 SQVTM, CDR2 ANQGSEA. CDR3 size: 12 residues. CDR3 loop: CSAEQGNKEAFF. In nucleotides, the CDR3 is TGCAGCGCTGAACAGGGGAACAAAGAAGCTTTCTTT.

The chain couples TRBV4-2 to TRBJ1-1; D may be TRBD1 (5 bases). V lost 4 bases, J lost 4 bases, and 10 bases lay in between. In germline, CDR1 is LGHNA, CDR2 YNFKEQ. This CDR3 spans 13 amino acids. In DNA, the CDR3 is TGTGCCAGCAGCCGAGCCGGGGGCACTGAAGCTTTCTTT. Translating it yields CASSRAGGTEAFF.

This clone was counted a single time. V gene TRBV2 combines with J gene TRBJ1-1, with a possible D match to TRBD1 (6 bases). The CDR3 contains 12 residues. CDR1 is SNHLY, CDR2 FYNNEI, per germline. V shed 3 bases and J shed 12 bases, with 14 bases lying between them. CDR3 amino acids: CASSDRQGTSFF. CDR3 bases: TGTGCCAGCAGTGACCGGCAGGGGACGTCTTTCTTT.

V and J are TRBV7-8 and TRBJ1-4, with unresolved D. Germline assignment: CDR1 SGHVS and CDR2 FQNEAQ. Between the trimmed V and J ends, which lost 1 base and 0 bases, there was a span of 12 bases. This CDR3 is 17 amino acids long. This CDR3 is CASSLGGIPSTNEKLFF. CDR3 nucleotides: TGTGCCAGCAGCTTAGGTGGGATCCCCTCAACTAATGAAAAACTGTTTTTT. Complete variable domain (other parts from reference TRBV7-8 and TRBJ1-4): GAGVSQSPRYKVAKRGQDVALRCDPISGHVSLFWYQQALGQGPEFLTYFQNEAQLDKSGLPSDRFFAERPEGSVSTLKIQRTQQEDSAVYLCASSLGGIPSTNEKLFFGSGTQLSVL.

The rearrangement uses TRBV7-8 and TRBJ1-2; weak D call: TRBD1 (6 bases). The V end lost 1 base, the J end lost 8 bases, and 11 bases lay between the germline ends. The CDR3 is made up of 13 amino acids. Germline values: CDR1 SGHVS, CDR2 FQNEAQ. In nucleotides, the CDR3 is TGTGCCAGCAGCTTAGGACAGGCCTCGGGCTACACCTTC. The encoded protein is CASSLGQASGYTF.

The chain has TRBV5-1 and TRBJ2-1; no reliable D call. Between the trimmed V and J ends, which lost 5 bases and 7 bases, there was a span of 16 bases. This CDR3 contains 14 residues. Germline lookup yields CDR1 SGHRS and CDR2 YFSETQ. The CDR3 sequence is CASRRSPVDNEQFF. CDR3 bases: TGCGCCAGCAGACGGAGCCCCGTTGATAATGAGCAGTTCTTC.

J is TRBJ2-1 and V is TRBV19; TRBD2 agrees at 14 bases. With V trimmed by 3 bases and J by 9 bases, 13 bases remained unmatched. In germline, CDR1 is LNHDA, CDR2 SQIVND (reference sequence). CDR3 length: 18 amino acids. CDR3 DNA: TGTGCCAGTAGTATTGGTTGGGGACTAGCGGGGGCACAGGGTGAGCAGTTCTTC. This gives the protein CASSIGWGLAGAQGEQFF.

J is TRBJ2-5 and V is TRBV25-1; 7 positions match TRBD1. The germline CDR1 and CDR2 sequences are MGHDK and SYGVNS. V dropped 5 bases and J dropped 9; count of bases not matched to a gene: 9. The length of the CDR3 is 13 residues. CDR3 nucleotides: TGTGCCAGCAGTTCCAATCCCGGACAGGCCCAGTACTTC. Residues: CASSSNPGQAQYF. The variable domain in full, with the rest retrieved from reference TRBV25-1 and TRBJ2-5, is EADIYQTPRYLVIGTGKKITLECSQTMGHDKMYWYQQDPGMELHLIHYSYGVNSTEKGDLSSESTVSRIRTEHFPLTLESARPSHTSQYLCASSSNPGQAQYFGPGTRLLVL.

The chain joins TRBV5-8 to TRBJ2-7, with 9 bases that match TRBD1. After removal of 1 base from V and 6 bases from J, the junction contained 8 bases not matched to a gene. The CDR3 is 15 amino acids. CDR1 SGHTS and CDR2 YDEGEE come from the germline V gene. CDR3 sequence: CASSLLPGQGSEQYF. The CDR3 nucleotides are TGTGCCAGCAGCTTGCTGCCGGGACAGGGTAGCGAGCAGTACTTC.

In this sample, this clone turned up once. V gene TRBV6-1 combines with J gene TRBJ2-1, with 9 bases fitting TRBD1. V shed 7 bases and J 5 bases; nucleotides not matched to a gene: 9. Germline assignment: CDR1 MNHNS and CDR2 SASEGT. The CDR3 consists of 15 residues. This CDR3 is CASTLQGAYNNEQFF. The CDR3 region has the DNA TGTGCCAGCACCTTACAGGGGGCCTATAACAATGAGCAGTTCTTC.

V is TRBV27 and J is TRBJ1-1, with D possibly TRBD1 on 5 matching bases. The V and J ends lost 7 bases and 4 bases respectively, with 13 bases between them. The CDR3 covers 13 residues. Germline assignment: CDR1 MNHEY and CDR2 SMNVEV (reference sequence). The CDR3 spells CASTSLGGTEAFF. CDR3 DNA sequence: TGTGCCAGCACCTCCCTTGGGGGCACTGAAGCTTTCTTT.

This clone came up once. The chain is built from TRBV6-1 and TRBJ2-2, with 9 bases that match TRBD1. Germline V gene sequence: CDR1 MNHNS, CDR2 SASEGT. The ends lost 6 bases at V and 5 bases at J; junction bases unmatched: 4. The CDR3 loop spans 14 amino acids. For the CDR3, the DNA is TGTGCCAGCAGGGACAGGGGATTAACCGGGGAGCTGTTTTTT. This gives the protein CASRDRGLTGELFF.

This chain links TRBV19 with TRBJ1-5, with a tentative D call TRBD1 (5 bases). Germline V lookup: CDR1 LNHDA, CDR2 SQIVND (reference sequence). The ends were cut back, 3 bases at V and 6 bases at J, with 15 bases in the middle. CDR3 size: 15 residues. This CDR3 is CASSIGGTVGQPQHF. The CDR3 region has the DNA TGTGCCAGTAGTATTGGGGGGACCGTTGGTCAGCCCCAGCATTTT.

V and J are TRBV6-5 and TRBJ2-3, with D maybe TRBD2 (5 bases). Germline CDR1 is MNHEY and CDR2 is SVGAGI. CDR3 length: 13 residues. Trimming took 7 bases from V and 4 from J, leaving 12 bases between them. Here the CDR3 reads CASINGDADTQYF. In DNA form, the CDR3 reads TGTGCCAGCATCAACGGGGATGCAGATACGCAGTATTTT.

This chain uses TRBV19 with TRBJ1-2; unclear D gene. The V gene lost 5 bases and the J gene lost 2 bases, with 3 bases spanning the gap. This CDR3 contains 11 residues. Germline lookup yields CDR1 LNHDA and CDR2 SQIVND (reference sequence). The CDR3 region has the DNA TGTGCCAGTAGTCTAAACTATGGCTACACCTTC. This codes for CASSLNYGYTF. Complete variable domain (other parts from reference TRBV19 and TRBJ1-2): DGGITQSPKYLFRKEGQNVTLSCEQNLNHDAMYWYRQDPGQGLRLIYYSQIVNDFQKGDIAEGYSVSREKKESFPLTVTSAQKNPTAFYLCASSLNYGYTFGSGTRLTVV.

The chain combines TRBV6-7 with TRBJ1-2, with a tentative D call TRBD1 (6 bases). TRBV6-7 has ORF status, its function being uncertain. CDR3 length equals 16 residues. V was shortened by 2 bases and J by 4 bases, with 17 bases between the two germline ends. CDR3 in amino acids: CASSYQSPGTLYGYTF. DNA of the CDR3: TGTGCCAGCAGTTACCAGTCCCCCGGGACACTCTATGGCTACACCTTC.

CDR3: CASSKVLPVASGLAGEWNEQFF. CDR3 DNA: TGTGCCAGCAGCAAAGTTCTCCCCGTGGCCAGCGGACTAGCGGGGGAGTGGAATGAGCAGTTCTTC. This chain joins TRBV21-1 and TRBJ2-1; TRBD2, the D gene given by the table, was not confirmed from the DNA. TRBV21-1 is classified as a pseudogene. CDR3 length: 22 residues.

This clone appeared once. The chain is built from TRBV7-9 and TRBJ1-6, with TRBD1 matching 8 bases. There are 17 residues in the CDR3. From germline, CDR1 is SEHNR and CDR2 FQNEAQ (reference sequence). With V trimmed by 5 bases and J by 9 bases, 15 bases remained unmatched. CDR3 amino acids: CASSPNLPGTGGSPLHF. The CDR3 DNA is TGTGCCAGCAGCCCAAATTTACCCGGGACAGGTGGTTCACCCCTCCACTTT.

In the case of this clone: Other DNA sequences within the sample encode an identical CDR3. The rearrangement uses TRBV19 and TRBJ1-2; TRBD1 matches at 8 bases. J gave up 2 bases and V 6 bases, and 2 bases lay outside the gene matches. The germline gives CDR1 LNHDA, CDR2 SQIVND (reference sequence). This CDR3 spans 13 amino acids. For the CDR3, the DNA is TGTGCCAGTAGGAGGACAGGGAACTATGGCTACACCTTC. Protein product: CASRRTGNYGYTF.

This clone came up a few times. This chain uses TRBV19 with TRBJ1-6; TRBD1 matches at 9 bases. The J segment lost 8 bases and the V segment lost 3 bases, leaving 17 bases of the junction unmatched. CDR1 is LNHDA and CDR2 is SQIVND in the germline V gene (reference sequence). This CDR3 is built from 19 residues. CDR3 DNA sequence: TGTGCCAGTAGTATTTGGAGAGTCCCGGGACAGGGAAGGTATTCACCCCTCCACTTT. Protein: CASSIWRVPGQGRYSPLHF.

In its sample, this clone was seen a few times. The chain is built from TRBV6-5 and TRBJ1-1; D perhaps matches TRBD1 (5 bases). This CDR3 region has 15 residues. The V gene's germline CDR1 is MNHEY and CDR2 SVGAGI. Trimming cost V 0 bases and J 1 base, with 9 bases left between them. The DNA for the CDR3 is TGTGCCAGCAGTTACTCGGCAAGGGGGAACACTGAAGCTTTCTTT. Protein sequence: CASSYSARGNTEAFF.

This chain connects TRBV7-2 to TRBJ2-3; 9 nucleotides agree with TRBD2. The ends lost 5 bases at V and 4 bases at J; junction bases unmatched: 7. Germline CDR1 SGHTA, CDR2 FQGNSA. The CDR3 totals 15 residues. As DNA, the CDR3 is TGTGCCAGCAGCGAAACCGGGACTAGCCCAGATACGCAGTATTTT. Its translation: CASSETGTSPDTQYF.

The chain carries TRBV10-3 and TRBJ2-7; D is unclear. CDR1 and CDR2 (germline): ENHRY, SYGVKD. CDR3 length equals 14 residues. V shed 8 bases and J shed 1 base, with 15 bases lying between them. DNA of the CDR3: TGTGCCATCCGAAATACAACAGCTTCCTACGAGCAGTACTTC. It encodes CAIRNTTASYEQYF.

The chain has TRBV7-2 and TRBJ2-1; the D is unclear. The CDR3 loop spans 13 amino acids. V was clipped by 3 bases and J by 7 bases, with 10 bases between them. CDR1 SGHTA and CDR2 FQGNSA come from the germline V gene. CDR3 sequence reads: CASSFQGGNEQFF. The CDR3 bases are TGTGCCAGCAGCTTTCAAGGTGGGAATGAGCAGTTCTTC.